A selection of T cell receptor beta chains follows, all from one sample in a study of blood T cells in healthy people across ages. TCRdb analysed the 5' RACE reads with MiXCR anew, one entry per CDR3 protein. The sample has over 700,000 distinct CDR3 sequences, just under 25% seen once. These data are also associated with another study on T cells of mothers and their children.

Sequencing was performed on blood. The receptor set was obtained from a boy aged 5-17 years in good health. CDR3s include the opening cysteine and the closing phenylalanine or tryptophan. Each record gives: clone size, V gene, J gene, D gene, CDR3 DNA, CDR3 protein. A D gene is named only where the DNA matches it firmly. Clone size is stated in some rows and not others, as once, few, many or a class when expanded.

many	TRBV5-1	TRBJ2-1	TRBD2	TGCGCCAGCAGCCCAAGCGGGAACTCCTACAATGAGCAGTTCTTC	CASSPSGNSYNEQFF
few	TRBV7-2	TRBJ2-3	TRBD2	TGTGCCAGCAGCTTACCTGGGACTAGCGGGGTCACAGATACGCAGTATTTT	CASSLPGTSGVTDTQYF
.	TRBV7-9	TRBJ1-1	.	TGTGCCAGCAGCTCCGCTGGTGGGAACACTGAAGCTTTCTTT	CASSSAGGNTEAFF
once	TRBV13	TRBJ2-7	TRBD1	TGTGCCAGCAGCACCAGACAGGGGGCCTACGAGCAGTACTTC	CASSTRQGAYEQYF
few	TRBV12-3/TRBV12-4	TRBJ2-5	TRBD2	TGTGCCAGCAGCCTTCCCCGGGACTATCTAAGAGAGACCCAGTACTTC	CASSLPRDYLRETQYF
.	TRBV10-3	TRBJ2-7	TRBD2	TGTGCCATCAGTGGACTAGCGGGAGCCTACGAGCAGTACTTC	CAISGLAGAYEQYF
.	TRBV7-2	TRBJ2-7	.	TGCGCCAGCAGCTTGAGGGCGTCCGTCTCCTACGAGCAGTACTTC	CASSLRASVSYEQYF
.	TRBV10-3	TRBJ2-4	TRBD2	TGTGCCATCAGTGAGGCAGCGGGGAACTCTTGGGCCAAAAACATTCAGTACTTC	CAISEAAGNSWAKNIQYF
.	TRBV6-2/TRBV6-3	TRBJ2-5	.	TGTGCCAGCAGTTCAGGTCCCCTCAACCAAGAGACCCAGTACTTC	CASSSGPLNQETQYF
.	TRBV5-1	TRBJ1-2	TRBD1	TGCGCCAGCAGCTTTCCCGGGACAGGGCTCAACTATGGCTACACCTTC	CASSFPGTGLNYGYTF
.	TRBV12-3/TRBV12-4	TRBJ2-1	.	TGTGCCAGCAGCCGTTGGAGCTCCTACAATGAGCAGTTCTTC	CASSRWSSYNEQFF
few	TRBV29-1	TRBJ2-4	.	TGCAGCGTTGAGGGAGCAGTGGCTGCCAAAAACATTCAGTACTTC	CSVEGAVAAKNIQYF
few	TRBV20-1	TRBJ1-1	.	TGCAGTGCTCGGGACAACTTGAACACTGAAGCTTTCTTT	CSARDNLNTEAFF
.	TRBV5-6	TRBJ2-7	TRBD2	TGTGCCAGCAGCTTAGGAGCGGGGGGCGGGGAGCAGTACTTC	CASSLGAGGGEQYF
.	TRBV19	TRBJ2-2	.	TGTGCCAGTAGTATTAAGGCCGGGGAGCTGTTTTTT	CASSIKAGELFF
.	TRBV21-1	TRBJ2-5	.	TGTGCCAGCCGGCCTATCCTGAAGGGGGACAGGGGCTGGGAGACCCAGTACTTC	CASRPILKGDRGWETQYF
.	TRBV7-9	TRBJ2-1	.	TGTGCCAGCAGCTTCCGAGGGGCAGGTTGGAATGAGCAGTTCTTC	CASSFRGAGWNEQFF
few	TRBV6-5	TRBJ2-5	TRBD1	TGTGCCAGCAATAGACCGGGACCCAGGGGGGAGACCCAGTACTTC	CASNRPGPRGETQYF
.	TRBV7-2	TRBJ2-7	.	TGTGCCAGCAGTCCTGGTGACGCTAACGAGCAGTACTTC	CASSPGDANEQYF
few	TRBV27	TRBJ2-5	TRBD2	TGTGCCAGCCGAATTGCGGGGGGAGAGACCCAGTACTTC	CASRIAGGETQYF
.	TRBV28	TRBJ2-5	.	TGTGCCAGCAGTTTGGTCCTGTGGGCTAGTGATTACCAAGAGACCCAGTACTTC	CASSLVLWASDYQETQYF
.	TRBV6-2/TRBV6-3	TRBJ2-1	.	TGTGCCAGCAGGATCATCGGGACTCAGGGGAATGAGCAGTTCTTC	CASRIIGTQGNEQFF
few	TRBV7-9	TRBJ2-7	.	TGTGCCAGCAGCTCATCCTACCAGGCGGTGAGAGAGCAGTACTTC	CASSSSYQAVREQYF
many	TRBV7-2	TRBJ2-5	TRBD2	TGTGCCAGCAGCTCAACTAGCGGTCAAGAGACCCAGTACTTC	CASSSTSGQETQYF
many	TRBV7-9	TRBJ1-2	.	TGTGCCAGCAGCTTTTCGGGGAGTGGCTACACCTTC	CASSFSGSGYTF
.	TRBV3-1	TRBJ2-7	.	TGTGCCAGCAGCCCAGAAGGCCGGGACGGCTCCTACGAGCAGTACTTC	CASSPEGRDGSYEQYF
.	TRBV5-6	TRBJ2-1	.	TGTGCCAGCAGCACGGCCGGGACTGACATTTACAATGAGCAGTTCTTC	CASSTAGTDIYNEQFF
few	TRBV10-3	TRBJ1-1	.	TGTGCCATCAGTGAGGACAGGCAAAAGGGGACTGAAGCTTTCTTT	CAISEDRQKGTEAFF
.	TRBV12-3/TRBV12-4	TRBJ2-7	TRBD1	TGTGCCAGCAGTCCTCGGACAGGGGATTTAGATATAGCGATCTACGAGCAGTACTTC	CASSPRTGDLDIAIYEQYF
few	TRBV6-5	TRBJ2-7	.	TGTGCCAGCAGCACCTCCCGGGAGCAGTACTTC	CASSTSREQYF
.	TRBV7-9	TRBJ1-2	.	TGTGCCAGCAGCCGAGTCGCCTTC	CASSRVAF
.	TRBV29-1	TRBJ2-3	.	TGCAGCGTTGATAGGCAGGCCTCAGATACGCAGTATTTT	CSVDRQASDTQYF
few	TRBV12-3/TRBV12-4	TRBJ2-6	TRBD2	TGTGCCAGCAGTCCGGGGGGGTGGACCAACGTCCTGACTTTC	CASSPGGWTNVLTF
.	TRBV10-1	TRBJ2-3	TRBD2	TGCGCCAGCAGTGCTAGCGGGATTAGCACAGATACGCAGTATTTT	CASSASGISTDTQYF
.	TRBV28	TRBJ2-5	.	TGTGCCAGCAGTTCCGCGGCTACCCGGGAGACCCAGTACTTC	CASSSAATRETQYF
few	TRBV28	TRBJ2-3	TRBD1	TGTGCCAGCAGTTCCCCGGGACAGGGGATGGCAGATACGCAGTATTTT	CASSSPGQGMADTQYF
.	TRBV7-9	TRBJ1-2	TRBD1	TGTGCCAGCAGCCTCGACAGGGGGACCGGCTACACCTTC	CASSLDRGTGYTF
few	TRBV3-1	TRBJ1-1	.	TGTGCCAGCAGCCCTGATCTTGGGGGAACTGAAGCTTTCTTT	CASSPDLGGTEAFF
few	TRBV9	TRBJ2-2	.	TGTGCCAGCAGCGTAGGGGGGTCGACCGGGGAGCTGTTTTTT	CASSVGGSTGELFF
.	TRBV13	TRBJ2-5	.	TGTGCCAGCAGCTTCTTGGCCAGGGTCGAGATCCAGTACTTC	CASSFLARVEIQYF
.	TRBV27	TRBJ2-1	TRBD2	TGTGCCAGCAGTTTCCCCAGACTAGCGGGGGGGATCAATGAGCAGTTCTTC	CASSFPRLAGGINEQFF